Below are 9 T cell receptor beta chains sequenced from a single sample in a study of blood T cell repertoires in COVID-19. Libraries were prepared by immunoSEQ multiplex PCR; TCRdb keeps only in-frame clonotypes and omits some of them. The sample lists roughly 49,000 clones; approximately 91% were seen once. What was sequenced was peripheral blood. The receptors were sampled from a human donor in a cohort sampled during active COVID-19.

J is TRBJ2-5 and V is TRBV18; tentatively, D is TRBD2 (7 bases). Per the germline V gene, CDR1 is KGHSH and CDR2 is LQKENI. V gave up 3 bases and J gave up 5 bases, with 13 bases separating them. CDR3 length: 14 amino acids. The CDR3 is CASSPEGGQETQYF. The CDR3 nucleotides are TGTGCCAGCTCACCCGAGGGGGGGCAGGAGACCCAGTACTTC.

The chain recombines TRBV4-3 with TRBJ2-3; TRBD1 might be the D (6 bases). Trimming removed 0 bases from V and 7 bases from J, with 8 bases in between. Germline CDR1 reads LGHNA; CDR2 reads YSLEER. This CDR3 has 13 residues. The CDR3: CASSQERGNTQYF. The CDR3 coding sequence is TGCGCCAGCAGCCAAGAGAGGGGGAATACGCAGTATTTT.

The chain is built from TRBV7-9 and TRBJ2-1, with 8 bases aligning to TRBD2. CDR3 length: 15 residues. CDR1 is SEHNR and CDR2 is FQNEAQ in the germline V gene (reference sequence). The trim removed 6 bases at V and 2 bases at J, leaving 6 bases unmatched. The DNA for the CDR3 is TGTGCCAGCAGACAAAAAGCGGGAGCCTACAATGAGCAGTTCTTC. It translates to CASRQKAGAYNEQFF.

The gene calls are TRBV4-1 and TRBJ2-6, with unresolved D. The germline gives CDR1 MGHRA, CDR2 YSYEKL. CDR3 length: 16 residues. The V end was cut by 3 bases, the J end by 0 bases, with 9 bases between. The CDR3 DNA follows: TGCGCCAGCAGCCATGGTCGGTTCTCTGGGGCCAACGTCCTGACTTTC. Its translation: CASSHGRFSGANVLTF.

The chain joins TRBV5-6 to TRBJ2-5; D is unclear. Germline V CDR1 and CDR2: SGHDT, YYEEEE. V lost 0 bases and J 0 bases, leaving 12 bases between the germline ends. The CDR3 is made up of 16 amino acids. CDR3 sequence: CASSLVPRSYQETQYF. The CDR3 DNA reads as TGTGCCAGCAGCTTGGTCCCCAGATCGTACCAAGAGACCCAGTACTTC.

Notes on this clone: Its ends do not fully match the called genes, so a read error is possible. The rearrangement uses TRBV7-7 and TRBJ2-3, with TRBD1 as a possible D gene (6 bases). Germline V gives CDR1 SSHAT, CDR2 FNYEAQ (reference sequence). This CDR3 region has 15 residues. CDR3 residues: CASSSTGLDTDTQYF. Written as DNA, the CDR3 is TGTGCTAGCAGCAGTACAGGGTTGGACACAGATACGCAGTATTTT.

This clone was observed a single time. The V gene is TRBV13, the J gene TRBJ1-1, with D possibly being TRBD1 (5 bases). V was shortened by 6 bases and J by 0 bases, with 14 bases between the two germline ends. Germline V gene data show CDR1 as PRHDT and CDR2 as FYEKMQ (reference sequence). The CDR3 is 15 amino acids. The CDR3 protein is CASRFQAQVNTEAFF. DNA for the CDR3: TGTGCCAGCAGATTCCAGGCACAGGTGAACACTGAAGCTTTCTTT.

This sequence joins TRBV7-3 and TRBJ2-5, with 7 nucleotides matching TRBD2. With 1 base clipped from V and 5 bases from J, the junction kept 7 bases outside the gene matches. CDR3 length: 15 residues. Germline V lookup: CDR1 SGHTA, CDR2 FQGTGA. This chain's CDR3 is CASSLMAGVGETQYF. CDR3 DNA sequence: TGTGCCAGCAGCTTAATGGCGGGAGTGGGCGAGACCCAGTACTTC. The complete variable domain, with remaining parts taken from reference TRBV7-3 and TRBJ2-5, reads GAGVSQTPSNKVTEKGKYVELRCDPISGHTALYWYRQSLGQGPEFLIYFQGTGAADDSGLPNDRFFAVRPEGSVSTLKIQRTERGDSAVYLCASSLMAGVGETQYFGPGTRLLVL.

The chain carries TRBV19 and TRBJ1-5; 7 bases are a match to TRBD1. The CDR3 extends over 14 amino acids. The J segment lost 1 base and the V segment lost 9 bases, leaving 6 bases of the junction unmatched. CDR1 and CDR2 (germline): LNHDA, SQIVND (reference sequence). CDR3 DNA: TGTGCCAGCTTGGGACAGCGAAGCAATCAGCCCCAGCATTTT. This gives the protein CASLGQRSNQPQHF. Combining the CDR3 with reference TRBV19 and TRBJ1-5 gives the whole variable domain DGGITQSPKYLFRKEGQNVTLSCEQNLNHDAMYWYRQDPGQGLRLIYYSQIVNDFQKGDIAEGYSVSREKKESFPLTVTSAQKNPTAFYLCASLGQRSNQPQHFGDGTRLSIL.